Sequencing of this T cell receptor (beta chain) was carried out in a study of control samples from healthy donors and cancer patients. Assay used: immunoSEQ multiplex PCR; TCRdb lists only in-frame clones, some missing. The sample shows approximately 120,000 clones, around nine tenths of them seen only once. This clone was picked up a small number of times. The CDR3 is 14 residues long. CDR1 SGDLS and CDR2 YYNGEE come from the germline V gene. J lost 10 bases, V lost 4 bases, and 10 bases had no gene match. Sequenced material: blood. This receptor was taken from a man aged 40-49 years in good health. The genes are TRBV9 and TRBJ2-1, with 8 nucleotides matching TRBD2. As DNA, the CDR3 is TGTGCCAGCAGCACGGCGGGGGGACCGCGGGAGCAGTTCTTC. This sequence encodes CASSTAGGPREQFF.